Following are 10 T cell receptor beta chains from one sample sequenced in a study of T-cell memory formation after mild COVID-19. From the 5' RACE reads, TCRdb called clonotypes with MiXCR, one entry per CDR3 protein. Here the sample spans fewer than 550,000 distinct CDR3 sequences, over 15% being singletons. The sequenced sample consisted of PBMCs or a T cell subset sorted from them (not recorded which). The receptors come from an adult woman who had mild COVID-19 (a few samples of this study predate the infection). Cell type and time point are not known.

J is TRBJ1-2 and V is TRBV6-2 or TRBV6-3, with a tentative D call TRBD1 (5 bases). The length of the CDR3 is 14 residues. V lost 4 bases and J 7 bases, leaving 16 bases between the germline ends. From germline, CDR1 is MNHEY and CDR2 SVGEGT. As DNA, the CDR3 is TGTGCCAGCAGTTCGCCTGGGACGCTGCCTGGCTACACCTTC. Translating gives CASSSPGTLPGYTF.

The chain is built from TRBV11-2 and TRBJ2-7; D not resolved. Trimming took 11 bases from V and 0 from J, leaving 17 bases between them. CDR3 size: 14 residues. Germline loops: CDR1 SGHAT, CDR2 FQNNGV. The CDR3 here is CASTPPASSYEQYF. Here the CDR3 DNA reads TGTGCCTCCACCCCCCCGGCGAGCTCCTACGAGCAGTACTTC.

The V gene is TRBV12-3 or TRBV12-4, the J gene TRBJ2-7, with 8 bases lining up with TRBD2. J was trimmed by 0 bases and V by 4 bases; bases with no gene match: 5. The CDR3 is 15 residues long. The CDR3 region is CASSSSGTSSYEQYF. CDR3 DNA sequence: TGTGCCAGCAGTTCCTCCGGGACTAGCTCCTACGAGCAGTACTTC.

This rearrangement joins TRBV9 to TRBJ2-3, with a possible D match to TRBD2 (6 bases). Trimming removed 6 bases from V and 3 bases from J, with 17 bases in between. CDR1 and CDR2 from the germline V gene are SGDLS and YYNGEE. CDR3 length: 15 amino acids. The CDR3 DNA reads TGTGCCAGCAACTTAGGAGGGCCAGGGACAGATACGCAGTATTTT. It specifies CASNLGGPGTDTQYF.

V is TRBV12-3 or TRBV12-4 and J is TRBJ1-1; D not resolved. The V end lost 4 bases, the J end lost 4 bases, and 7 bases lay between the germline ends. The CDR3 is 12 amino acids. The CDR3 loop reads CASSWSGTEAFF. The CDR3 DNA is TGTGCCAGCAGTTGGTCGGGCACTGAAGCTTTCTTT.

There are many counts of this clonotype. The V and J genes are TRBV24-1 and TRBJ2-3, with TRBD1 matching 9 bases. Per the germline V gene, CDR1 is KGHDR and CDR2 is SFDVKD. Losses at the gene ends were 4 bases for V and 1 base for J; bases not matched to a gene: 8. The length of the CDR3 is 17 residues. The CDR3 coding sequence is TGTGCCACCAGTGAGACCGGGACAGGGACCCGCACAGATACGCAGTATTTT. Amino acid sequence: CATSETGTGTRTDTQYF.

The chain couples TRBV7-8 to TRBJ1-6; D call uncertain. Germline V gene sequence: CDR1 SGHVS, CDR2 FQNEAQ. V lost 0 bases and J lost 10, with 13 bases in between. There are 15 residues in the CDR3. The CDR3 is CASSLAWEGKSPLHF. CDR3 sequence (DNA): TGTGCCAGCAGCTTAGCGTGGGAAGGAAAGTCACCCCTCCACTTT.

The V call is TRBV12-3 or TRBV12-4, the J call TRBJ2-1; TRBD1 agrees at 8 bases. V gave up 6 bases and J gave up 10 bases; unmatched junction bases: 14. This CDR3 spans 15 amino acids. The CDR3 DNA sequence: TGTGCCAGCAGCCCGACAGTCTCAGGGGGCGAAGAGCAGTTCTTC. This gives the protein CASSPTVSGGEEQFF.

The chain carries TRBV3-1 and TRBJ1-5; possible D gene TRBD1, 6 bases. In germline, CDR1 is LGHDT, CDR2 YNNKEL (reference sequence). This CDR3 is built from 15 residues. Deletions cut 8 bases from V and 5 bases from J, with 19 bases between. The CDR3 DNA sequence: TGTGCCAGCGGGTCACAGTTACAGGGAGATCAGCCCCAGCATTTT. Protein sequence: CASGSQLQGDQPQHF. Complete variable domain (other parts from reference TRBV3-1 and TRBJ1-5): DTAVSQTPKYLVTQMGNDKSIKCEQNLGHDTMYWYKQDSKKFLKIMFSYNNKELIINETVPNRFSPKSPDKAHLNLHINSLELGDSAVYFCASGSQLQGDQPQHFGDGTRLSIL.

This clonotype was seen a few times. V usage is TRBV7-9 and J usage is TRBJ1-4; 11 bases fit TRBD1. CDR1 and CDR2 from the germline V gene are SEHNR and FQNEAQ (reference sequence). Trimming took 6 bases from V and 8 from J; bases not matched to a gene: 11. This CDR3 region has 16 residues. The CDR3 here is CASRLQGTGGREKLFF. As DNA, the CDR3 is TGTGCCAGCAGACTTCAAGGGACAGGGGGAAGGGAAAAACTGTTTTTT.